A single T cell receptor beta chain is shown here with its context. Its cognate antigen is unknown. The sample belongs to a study of blood T cells in healthy people across ages. Trimming removed 3 bases from V and 3 bases from J, with 14 bases in between. The CDR3 totals 14 residues. The germline V gene has CDR1 DFQATT and CDR2 SNEGSKA (reference sequence). The use of a sample-barcoded 5' primer and a J-beta primer mix characterized a second PCR of about 7 to 12 cycles. Each cDNA was tagged by a template-switch adaptor containing 12 random nucleotides. TCRdb recomputed calls from the 5' RACE reads with MiXCR, one row per CDR3 protein. The data show 1.8 million or so distinct CDR3 sequences, around 42% seen once. General study points: The study could not conclusively compare naive and antigen-experienced cells, given its unsorted PBMCs. One million T cells yielded diversity estimates that were considered underestimates. It was the long-lived donors that had more naive CD4+ cells and higher diversity than aged donors.

The receptor was isolated from a human donor in good health. The gene calls are TRBV20-1 and TRBJ1-1; maybe TRBD1 (6 bases). The specimen was blood. The chain's CDR3 is CSASEVGGDTEAFF. In nucleotides, the CDR3 is TGCAGTGCTAGCGAGGTAGGGGGGGACACTGAAGCTTTCTTT.